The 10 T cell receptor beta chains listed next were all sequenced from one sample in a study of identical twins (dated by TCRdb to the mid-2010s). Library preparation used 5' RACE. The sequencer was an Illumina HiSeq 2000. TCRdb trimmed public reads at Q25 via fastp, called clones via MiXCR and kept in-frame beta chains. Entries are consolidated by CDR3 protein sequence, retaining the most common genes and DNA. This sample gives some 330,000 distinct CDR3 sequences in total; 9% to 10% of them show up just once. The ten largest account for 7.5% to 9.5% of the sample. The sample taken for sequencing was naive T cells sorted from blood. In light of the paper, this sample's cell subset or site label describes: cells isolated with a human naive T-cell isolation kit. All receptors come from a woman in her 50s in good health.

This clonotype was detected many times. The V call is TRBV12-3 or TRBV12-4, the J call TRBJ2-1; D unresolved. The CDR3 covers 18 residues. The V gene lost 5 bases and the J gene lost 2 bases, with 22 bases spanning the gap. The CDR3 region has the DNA TGTGCCAGCAGTCTCCACTCCATGACAAGACCGACCTACAATGAGCAGTTCTTC. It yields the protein CASSLHSMTRPTYNEQFF.

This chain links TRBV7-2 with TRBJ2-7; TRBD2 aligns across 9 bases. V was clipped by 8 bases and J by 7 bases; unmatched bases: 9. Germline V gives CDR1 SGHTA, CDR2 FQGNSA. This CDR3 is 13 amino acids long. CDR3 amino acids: CASGDSTSGEQYV. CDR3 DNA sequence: TGTGCCAGCGGGGACAGTACTAGCGGGGAGCAGTACGTC.

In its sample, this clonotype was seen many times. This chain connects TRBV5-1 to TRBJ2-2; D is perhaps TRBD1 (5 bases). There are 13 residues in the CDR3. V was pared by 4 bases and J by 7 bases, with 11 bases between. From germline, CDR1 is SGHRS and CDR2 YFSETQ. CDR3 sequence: CASSLDTGGELFF. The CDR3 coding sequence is TGCGCCAGCAGCCTGGACACCGGCGGGGAGCTGTTTTTT.

The CDR3 DNA reads as TGTGCCAGCAGCTTAGTGACAGGGGGTCATGAGCAGTTCTTC. Encoded protein: CASSLVTGGHEQFF. The V call is TRBV7-8, the J call TRBJ2-1; 9 nucleotides line up with TRBD1. The CDR3 covers 14 residues. Trimming at V came to 1 base and at J to 8 bases, leaving 3 bases not matched to a gene. Looked up from germline, CDR1 is SGHVS and CDR2 is FQNEAQ.

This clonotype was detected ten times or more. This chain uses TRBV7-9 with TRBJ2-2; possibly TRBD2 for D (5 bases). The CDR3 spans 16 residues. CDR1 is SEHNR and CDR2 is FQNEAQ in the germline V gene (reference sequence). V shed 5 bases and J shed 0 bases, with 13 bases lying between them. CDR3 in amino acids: CASSGRPGANTGELFF. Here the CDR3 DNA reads TGTGCCAGCAGCGGACGCCCCGGGGCGAACACCGGGGAGCTGTTTTTT.

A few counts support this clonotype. The CDR3 region has the DNA TGTGCCAGCAGTCTTATCGGGAGAGACAATGAGCAGTTCTTC. This codes for CASSLIGRDNEQFF. The chain recombines TRBV12-3 or TRBV12-4 with TRBJ2-1, with a tentative D call TRBD2 (6 bases). The V end was cut by 5 bases, the J end by 5 bases, with 13 bases between. The CDR3 spans 14 residues.

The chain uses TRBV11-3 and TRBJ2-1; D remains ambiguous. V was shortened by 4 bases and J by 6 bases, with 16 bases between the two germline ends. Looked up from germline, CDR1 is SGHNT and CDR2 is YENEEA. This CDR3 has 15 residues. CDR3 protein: CASSYTLLGSNEQFF. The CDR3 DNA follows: TGTGCCAGCAGCTACACTTTACTGGGATCCAATGAGCAGTTCTTC. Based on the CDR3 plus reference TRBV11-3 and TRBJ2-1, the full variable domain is EAGVVQSPRYKIIEKKQPVAFWCNPISGHNTLYWYLQNLGQGPELLIRYENEEAVDDSQLPKDRFSAERLKGVDSTLKIQPAELGDSAVYLCASSYTLLGSNEQFFGPGTRLTVL.

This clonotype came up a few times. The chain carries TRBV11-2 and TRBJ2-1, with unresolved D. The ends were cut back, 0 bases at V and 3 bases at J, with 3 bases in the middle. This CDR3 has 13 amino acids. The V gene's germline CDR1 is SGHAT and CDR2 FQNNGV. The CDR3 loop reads CASSLEIYNEQFF. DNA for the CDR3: TGTGCCAGCAGCTTAGAGATCTACAATGAGCAGTTCTTC.

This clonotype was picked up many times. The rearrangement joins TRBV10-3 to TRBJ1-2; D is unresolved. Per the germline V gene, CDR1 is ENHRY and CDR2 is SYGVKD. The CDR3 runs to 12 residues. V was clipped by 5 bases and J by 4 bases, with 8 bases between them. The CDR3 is CAISRGGYGYTF. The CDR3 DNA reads TGTGCCATCAGTAGAGGAGGCTATGGCTACACCTTC.

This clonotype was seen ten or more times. This CDR3 is CASSQVTLPYEQYF. In nucleotides, the CDR3 is TGCGCCAGCAGCCAAGTTACCCTTCCTTACGAGCAGTACTTC. J is TRBJ2-7 and V is TRBV4-1; D is uncertain. The CDR3 loop spans 14 amino acids. The germline V and J ends were trimmed by 1 base and 4 bases, with 11 bases remaining between them. The germline V gene has CDR1 MGHRA and CDR2 YSYEKL.